These 26 T cell receptor beta chains were sequenced from one sample in a study of OX40 agonist ivuxolimab in advanced cancers. Assay: immunoSEQ multiplex PCR; the TCRdb copy retains only in-frame clones and omits some. Of about 72,000 clones detected, over 80% appear once; the ten largest clones hold under 7.5%. Sample: CD4+ or CD8+ T cells sorted from blood, taken in a trial of the OX40 agonist ivuxolimab. The receptors were sampled from an adult with an advanced solid tumor such as melanoma, head and neck, liver or kidney cancer.

The chain recombines TRBV7-2 with TRBJ2-2, with 10 bases aligning to TRBD2. This CDR3 is built from 17 residues. The germline V gene encodes CDR1 SGHTA and CDR2 FQGNSA. V shed 3 bases, J shed 7 bases, and the junction held 11 bases outside the gene matches. This CDR3 reads CASSLYRTSGPSGELFF. In nucleotides, the CDR3 is TGTGCCAGCAGCTTGTATCGGACTAGCGGACCAAGCGGGGAGCTGTTTTTT.

The V and J genes are TRBV4-3 and TRBJ1-1; unclear D gene. CDR1 is LGHNA and CDR2 is YSLEER in the germline V gene. CDR3 length equals 13 residues. The V end lost 4 bases, the J end lost 8 bases, and 14 bases lay between the germline ends. CDR3 sequence: CASSPYTLTEAFF. CDR3 sequence (DNA): TGCGCCAGCAGCCCTTACACACTAACCGAAGCTTTCTTT.

J is TRBJ2-7 and V is TRBV6-5; the D gene is possibly TRBD1 (5 bases). Trimming cost V 3 bases and J 1 base, with 7 bases left between them. In germline, CDR1 is MNHEY, CDR2 SVGAGI. The CDR3 sequence is 13 residues long. The CDR3 DNA sequence: TGTGCCAGCAGTTATCCAGGGTCCTACGAGCAGTACTTC. It translates to CASSYPGSYEQYF.

This clone was seen more than once but under ten times. The rearrangement joins TRBV29-1 to TRBJ1-2; D is undetermined. V lost 2 bases and J 7 bases, leaving 17 bases between the germline ends. Looked up from germline, CDR1 is SQVTM and CDR2 is ANQGSEA. This CDR3 comprises 14 residues. The CDR3 protein is CSVEPAFMVSGYTF. The CDR3 DNA reads TGCAGCGTTGAACCCGCCTTTATGGTCTCTGGCTACACCTTC.

The genes are TRBV29-1 and TRBJ2-7; 12 bases align to TRBD1. Trimming removed 6 bases from V and 6 bases from J; junction bases left unmatched: 6. The germline V gene encodes CDR1 SQVTM and CDR2 ANQGSEA. This CDR3 contains 13 residues. In nucleotides, the CDR3 is TGCAGCGTCACCGGGACAGGGGGCGTCGAGCAGTACTTC. It encodes CSVTGTGGVEQYF.

The chain joins TRBV4-3 to TRBJ2-2, with TRBD2 matching 9 bases. CDR3 length: 16 amino acids. The V gene's germline CDR1 is LGHNA and CDR2 YSLEER. The trim removed 0 bases at V and 5 bases at J, leaving 4 bases unmatched. The CDR3 spells CASSQDRSGRTGELFF. Here the CDR3 DNA reads TGCGCCAGCAGCCAAGATCGAAGCGGGAGGACCGGGGAGCTGTTTTTT.

This chain connects TRBV7-8 to TRBJ2-2, with 7 bases aligning to TRBD1. The CDR3 sequence is 17 residues long. Germline loops: CDR1 SGHVS, CDR2 FQNEAQ. V was pared by 3 bases and J by 1 base, with 8 bases of the junction left unmatched. CDR3 in amino acids: CASSFAVRDRNTGELFF. The CDR3, as DNA: TGTGCCAGCAGCTTCGCCGTCCGGGACAGGAACACCGGGGAGCTGTTTTTT.

This clone occurred once. The chain has TRBV10-2 and TRBJ2-2; 13 bases are shared with TRBD2. This CDR3 is built from 16 residues. The V segment lost 7 bases and the J segment 0 bases; nucleotides outside the gene matches: 2. Germline values: CDR1 WSHSY, CDR2 SAAADI. The CDR3 here is CASTGLAGPNTGELFF. DNA for the CDR3: TGCGCCAGCACGGGACTAGCGGGACCGAACACCGGGGAGCTGTTTTTT.

The CDR3 protein is CASSLSPYAEAFF. The CDR3 DNA follows: TGTGCCAGCAGTTTATCGCCCTACGCTGAAGCTTTCTTT. V is TRBV27 and J is TRBJ1-1; D remains unclear. The CDR3 loop spans 13 amino acids. Germline-derived CDR1 and CDR2 are MNHEY and SMNVEV (reference sequence). Trimming left V 0 bases short and J 6 bases short, with 8 bases between.

The chain employs TRBV7-6 and TRBJ1-1; the match to TRBD1 covers 11 bases. This CDR3 spans 15 amino acids. Per germline, CDR1 SGHVS and CDR2 FNYEAQ. The trim removed 3 bases at V and 3 bases at J, leaving 3 bases unmatched. The CDR3 DNA is TGTGCCAGCAGCTTGGGACAGGGGGATTACACTGAAGCTTTCTTT. Translated, it gives CASSLGQGDYTEAFF.

V and J are TRBV6-5 and TRBJ1-1, with a possible D match to TRBD1 (5 bases). Per germline, CDR1 MNHEY and CDR2 SVGAGI. The V end lost 2 bases, the J end lost 5 bases, and 12 bases lay between the germline ends. The CDR3 runs to 14 residues. The CDR3 DNA is TGTGCCAGCAGTTACGAAGGACATTTTACTGAAGCTTTCTTT. Protein sequence: CASSYEGHFTEAFF.

The genes are TRBV30 and TRBJ1-1, with D uncertain. The germline V gene encodes CDR1 GTSNPN and CDR2 SVGIG (reference sequence). CDR3 length equals 11 residues. V was pared by 2 bases and J by 0 bases, with 1 base between. This CDR3 is CAWSMNTEAFF. DNA of the CDR3: TGTGCCTGGAGTATGAACACTGAAGCTTTCTTT.

The chain carries TRBV27 and TRBJ2-7; D is possibly TRBD1 (6 bases). The V end was cut by 5 bases, the J end by 12 bases, with 20 bases between. This CDR3 has 13 amino acids. Germline CDR1 reads MNHEY; CDR2 reads SMNVEV (reference sequence). CDR3 nucleotide sequence: TGTGCCAGCAGTCCCCTAACAGGGCAGGATCCGTACTTC. The encoded protein is CASSPLTGQDPYF.

The chain combines TRBV4-2 with TRBJ2-2; TRBD1 agrees at 7 bases. Germline CDR1 reads LGHNA; CDR2 reads YNFKEQ. CDR3 length equals 15 residues. Trimming took 4 bases from V and 5 from J; bases not matched to a gene: 7. CDR3 protein: CASSLYTGATGELFF. CDR3 DNA: TGTGCCAGCAGCCTCTATACAGGGGCGACCGGGGAGCTGTTTTTT.

The chain has TRBV10-3 and TRBJ1-2, with D possibly matching TRBD1 (6 bases). Trimming took off 5 bases at V and 1 base at J, with 14 bases between the two ends. The germline V gene encodes CDR1 ENHRY and CDR2 SYGVKD. The CDR3 is made up of 15 amino acids. The CDR3 region has the DNA TGTGCCATCAGTTCCGAACAGGGAATTAACTATGGCTACACCTTC. As protein: CAISSEQGINYGYTF.

The V gene is TRBV27, the J gene TRBJ1-2, with 8 bases aligning to TRBD1. This CDR3 spans 16 amino acids. Trimming took 3 bases from V and 1 from J; bases not matched to a gene: 7. Germline V gene data show CDR1 as MNHEY and CDR2 as SMNVEV (reference sequence). CDR3 region: CASSFSQGAFNYGYTF. Written as DNA, the CDR3 is TGTGCCAGCAGTTTTTCGCAGGGGGCCTTTAACTATGGCTACACCTTC.

The chain combines TRBV7-9 with TRBJ1-2; D call uncertain. The V and J ends lost 1 base and 5 bases respectively, with 11 bases between them. CDR3 length equals 14 residues. Germline V CDR1 and CDR2: SEHNR, FQNEAQ (reference sequence). DNA for the CDR3: TGTGCCAGCAGCTTAGAGGACGACCCTTATGGCTACACCTTC. As protein: CASSLEDDPYGYTF.

The gene calls are TRBV4-3 and TRBJ1-2; 11 bases fit TRBD1. The CDR3 consists of 16 residues. The J segment lost 8 bases and the V segment lost 0 bases, leaving 8 bases of the junction unmatched. Germline CDR1 reads LGHNA; CDR2 reads YSLEER. CDR3 amino acids: CASSQDEGQGARGYTF. DNA of the CDR3: TGCGCCAGCAGCCAAGACGAAGGACAGGGGGCGCGAGGCTACACCTTC.

DNA for the CDR3: TGTGCCAGCAGTTACAGTGACAGGGCCCACGAGCAGTACTTC. Protein: CASSYSDRAHEQYF. The chain uses TRBV6-5 and TRBJ2-7; 7 positions match TRBD1. V was pared by 2 bases and J by 5 bases, with 6 bases of the junction left unmatched. The CDR3 is 14 residues long. From germline, CDR1 is MNHEY and CDR2 SVGAGI.

The chain has TRBV11-3 and TRBJ2-1; TRBD2 matches 8 bases. CDR3 length: 16 residues. Trimming at V came to 5 bases and at J to 5 bases, leaving 11 bases not matched to a gene. From germline, CDR1 is SGHNT and CDR2 YENEEA. The CDR3: CASSPHRGTRNNEQFF. CDR3 DNA sequence: TGTGCCAGCAGCCCACATCGAGGGACTAGAAACAATGAGCAGTTCTTC.

The V and J genes are TRBV9 and TRBJ2-5; TRBD2 agrees at 8 bases. From germline, CDR1 is SGDLS and CDR2 YYNGEE. The CDR3 has 15 amino acids. Losses at the gene ends were 3 bases for V and 4 bases for J; bases not matched to a gene: 8. CDR3 DNA: TGTGCCAGCAGCGGCGCGGGGGGCCTCCGAGAGACCCAGTACTTC. As protein: CASSGAGGLRETQYF.

The chain carries TRBV6-5 and TRBJ2-5; 8 bases are shared with TRBD2. CDR1 and CDR2 from the germline V gene are MNHEY and SVGAGI. CDR3 length equals 15 residues. V lost 5 bases and J lost 5; bases outside the gene matches: 10. The CDR3 nucleotides are TGTGCCAGCAGTCCTGAGGCGGGGGGATTGGAGACCCAGTACTTC. Its protein product is CASSPEAGGLETQYF.

J is TRBJ2-6 and V is TRBV5-1, with TRBD2 matching 8 bases. Germline V lookup: CDR1 SGHRS, CDR2 YFSETQ. CDR3 length: 18 amino acids. V was clipped by 2 bases and J by 0 bases; unmatched bases: 7. The CDR3 region is CASSLNSGTVSGANVLTF. DNA of the CDR3: TGCGCCAGCAGCTTAAATAGCGGGACGGTCTCTGGGGCCAACGTCCTGACTTTC.

The chain is built from TRBV4-3 and TRBJ2-2, with 9 nucleotides matching TRBD1. Per the germline V gene, CDR1 is LGHNA and CDR2 is YSLEER. CDR3 length equals 18 residues. The V gene end was trimmed by 3 bases and the J gene end by 11 bases; junction bases not matched to a gene: 19. DNA for the CDR3: TGCGCCAGCAGCCATGTAATCTATAAGGGACAGGGAGGGAACGAGCTGTTTTTT. This gives the protein CASSHVIYKGQGGNELFF.

J is TRBJ2-7 and V is TRBV2; D is perhaps TRBD1 or TRBD2 (6 bases each). The CDR3 length is 15 residues. Trimming pared 3 bases from V and 12 bases from J, leaving 24 bases between. Germline V gene data show CDR1 as SNHLY and CDR2 as FYNNEI. This CDR3 reads CASSDPGADSLQWYF. CDR3 in DNA: TGTGCCAGCAGTGACCCGGGGGCAGACAGTCTACAGTGGTACTTC.

The chain employs TRBV19 and TRBJ1-1; tentative D call: TRBD1 (5 bases). Germline lookup yields CDR1 LNHDA and CDR2 SQIVND (reference sequence). The V and J ends lost 10 bases and 1 base respectively, with 19 bases between them. The CDR3 contains 15 residues. The CDR3 protein is CAIRQQASGNTEAFF. The CDR3 coding sequence is TGTGCCATCAGACAACAGGCTTCCGGGAACACTGAAGCTTTCTTT.